Below are 18 T cell receptor beta chains sequenced from a single sample in a study of T-cell memory formation after mild COVID-19. MiXCR, applied by TCRdb to the 5' RACE reads, yields one record per CDR3 protein. Of a few hundred thousand distinct CDR3 sequences in the sample, 25% to 30% were seen once. The sample taken for sequencing was PBMCs or a T cell subset sorted from them (not recorded which). These receptors were taken from an adult woman who had mild COVID-19 (a few samples of this study predate the infection). Cell type and time point are not known.

The chain is built from TRBV29-1 and TRBJ2-5; D gene uncertain. V lost 4 bases to trimming and J lost 4 bases, with 13 bases between them. In germline, CDR1 is SQVTM, CDR2 ANQGSEA. The CDR3 loop spans 13 amino acids. Written as DNA, the CDR3 is TGCAGCGTTGGGTGGGCAGGCGGAGAGACCCAGTACTTC. This sequence encodes CSVGWAGGETQYF.

There are a few counts of this clonotype. This chain uses TRBV6-1 with TRBJ2-5; 9 bases agree with TRBD1. Germline V gene sequence: CDR1 MNHNS, CDR2 SASEGT. The CDR3 has 15 amino acids. V lost 6 bases to trimming and J lost 9 bases; unmatched junction nucleotides: 14. CDR3 sequence: CASRGLQGAGWAQYF. CDR3 DNA sequence: TGTGCCAGCAGGGGACTACAGGGGGCCGGGTGGGCCCAGTACTTC.

In this sample, this clonotype turned up a few times. The chain uses TRBV9 and TRBJ2-7; D gene unclear. The germline V gene encodes CDR1 SGDLS and CDR2 YYNGEE. With 0 bases removed from V and 2 bases from J, the gap between germline ends came to 12 bases. There are 15 residues in the CDR3. The CDR3 DNA follows: TGTGCCAGCAGCGTAGGGCTGGGCACCGCCTACGAGCAGTACTTC. This sequence encodes CASSVGLGTAYEQYF.

The chain uses TRBV9 and TRBJ2-7; 8 nucleotides line up with TRBD2. Germline CDR1 and CDR2: SGDLS and YYNGEE. The CDR3 is 16 amino acids. Germline trimming cut 0 bases from V and 3 bases from J; bases unmatched to any gene: 8. Here the CDR3 reads CASSVVEERENYEQYF. The CDR3 nucleotides are TGTGCCAGCAGCGTAGTTGAGGAGCGGGAGAACTACGAGCAGTACTTC. Full variable domain (missing parts from reference TRBV9 and TRBJ2-7): DSGVTQTPKHLITATGQRVTLRCSPRSGDLSVYWYQQSLDQGLQFLIQYYNGEERAKGNILERFSAQQFPDLHSELNLSSLELGDSALYFCASSVVEERENYEQYFGPGTRLTVT.

This clonotype was recorded a few times. The chain couples TRBV12-3 or TRBV12-4 to TRBJ2-1; 11 nucleotides line up with TRBD2. This CDR3 is built from 16 residues. The V segment lost 0 bases and the J segment 5 bases; nucleotides outside the gene matches: 3. The CDR3 region has the DNA TGTGCCAGCAGTTTAGCGCGGGGACTAGCGGACAATGAGCAGTTCTTC. Its translation: CASSLARGLADNEQFF.

This rearrangement joins TRBV7-8 to TRBJ2-7; D is perhaps TRBD1 (6 bases). There are 17 residues in the CDR3. The V end lost 1 base, the J end lost 1 base, and 17 bases lay between the germline ends. Per germline, CDR1 SGHVS and CDR2 FQNEAQ. The DNA for the CDR3 is TGTGCCAGCAGCTTAGGTCCCGCGGCAGGGGCATCCTACGAGCAGTACTTC. Translating it yields CASSLGPAAGASYEQYF.

The chain couples TRBV6-2 or TRBV6-3 to TRBJ2-7; D is unclear. This CDR3 is built from 10 residues. Germline assignment: CDR1 MNHEY and CDR2 SVGEGT. The ends were cut back, 9 bases at V and 4 bases at J, with 7 bases in the middle. The CDR3: CASARYEQYF. The CDR3 nucleotides read TGTGCCAGTGCAAGATACGAGCAGTACTTC.

J is TRBJ2-5 and V is TRBV5-6; 8 bases line up with TRBD1. Germline V gene data show CDR1 as SGHDT and CDR2 as YYEEEE. V lost 4 bases, J lost 5 bases, and 1 base stayed unmatched. This CDR3 contains 12 residues. CDR3 amino acids: CASSRTGETQYF. The CDR3 DNA follows: TGTGCCAGCAGCCGGACAGGGGAGACCCAGTACTTC. The full variable domain, completed using reference TRBV5-6 and TRBJ2-5, is DAGVTQSPTHLIKTRGQQVTLRCSPKSGHDTVSWYQQALGQGPQFIFQYYEEEERQRGNFPDRFSGHQFPNYSSELNVNALLLGDSALYLCASSRTGETQYFGPGTRLLVL.

The gene calls are TRBV5-1 and TRBJ2-6; no firm D call. V lost 4 bases, J lost 2 bases, and 10 bases lay in between. The CDR3 contains 15 residues. In germline, CDR1 is SGHRS, CDR2 YFSETQ. The CDR3 spells CASSPTYTGANVLTF. CDR3 nucleotide sequence: TGCGCCAGCAGCCCCACATACACTGGGGCCAACGTCCTGACTTTC.

This clonotype has just a few counts. V gene TRBV9 combines with J gene TRBJ1-2; tentatively, D is TRBD1 (5 bases). Trimming took 6 bases from V and 8 from J, leaving 23 bases between them. The CDR3 is 15 amino acids. Germline CDR1 SGDLS, CDR2 YYNGEE. The CDR3 sequence: CASTEHPGTGRGYTF. CDR3 coding DNA: TGTGCCAGCACCGAACATCCAGGGACGGGTCGGGGCTACACCTTC. Filled out from reference TRBV9 and TRBJ1-2, the complete variable domain reads DSGVTQTPKHLITATGQRVTLRCSPRSGDLSVYWYQQSLDQGLQFLIQYYNGEERAKGNILERFSAQQFPDLHSELNLSSLELGDSALYFCASTEHPGTGRGYTFGSGTRLTVV.

This chain joins TRBV7-3 and TRBJ2-2; D may be TRBD1 or TRBD2 (5 bases each). V was shortened by 2 bases and J by 7 bases, with 14 bases between the two germline ends. This CDR3 is built from 15 residues. The germline V gene encodes CDR1 SGHTA and CDR2 FQGTGA. CDR3 sequence: CASSLLQEVGGELFF. The CDR3 DNA reads as TGTGCCAGCAGCTTATTACAGGAGGTCGGCGGGGAGCTGTTTTTT.

This clonotype was counted many times. The chain has TRBV5-4 and TRBJ2-7; TRBD2 agrees at 15 bases. V was clipped by 5 bases and J by 2 bases; unmatched bases: 8. The CDR3 runs to 17 residues. From germline, CDR1 is SGHNT and CDR2 YYREEE (reference sequence). CDR3 sequence: CASSPGTSGGLTYEQYF. The DNA for the CDR3 is TGTGCCAGCAGTCCCGGGACTAGCGGGGGGCTTACCTACGAGCAGTACTTC.

This clonotype was picked up a small number of times. The gene calls are TRBV29-1 and TRBJ1-5; 9 bases align to TRBD1. Germline-derived CDR1 and CDR2 are SQVTM and ANQGSEA. V was pared by 4 bases and J by 7 bases, with 8 bases of the junction left unmatched. This CDR3 has 14 residues. Written as DNA, the CDR3 is TGCAGCGTTGTCGCGGACAGGGGAGACCAGCCCCAGCATTTT. It codes for CSVVADRGDQPQHF.

This chain connects TRBV15 to TRBJ2-2, with D unclear. Germline-derived CDR1 and CDR2 are LNHNV and YYDKDF (reference sequence). CDR3 length: 16 amino acids. Trimming left V 0 bases short and J 0 bases short, with 8 bases between. The CDR3: CATSRDRHANTGELFF. Here the CDR3 DNA reads TGTGCCACCAGCAGAGATCGACACGCGAACACCGGGGAGCTGTTTTTT.

The CDR3 reads CASSVGLAGGLNEQFF. The CDR3 DNA follows: TGTGCCAGCAGCGTAGGACTAGCGGGAGGGCTGAATGAGCAGTTCTTC. The chain carries TRBV9 and TRBJ2-1; 14 positions match TRBD2. With V trimmed by 0 bases and J by 7 bases, 3 bases remained unmatched. The CDR3 is made up of 16 amino acids. Per the germline V gene, CDR1 is SGDLS and CDR2 is YYNGEE.

The J gene is TRBJ2-1, the V gene TRBV5-1; 13 nucleotides agree with TRBD2. Germline CDR1 reads SGHRS; CDR2 reads YFSETQ. This CDR3 spans 19 amino acids. With V trimmed by 0 bases and J by 4 bases, 10 bases remained unmatched. In nucleotides, the CDR3 is TGCGCCAGCAGCTTGGCCTCCGGGACTAGCGGGGTCTGGTACAATGAGCAGTTCTTC. Protein: CASSLASGTSGVWYNEQFF.

The chain combines TRBV24-1 with TRBJ2-2, with no clear D. This CDR3 region has 15 residues. Trimming left V 1 base short and J 1 base short, with 6 bases between. Germline CDR1 is KGHDR and CDR2 is SFDVKD. CDR3 sequence reads: CATSDFRQNTGELFF. The CDR3 nucleotides are TGTGCCACCAGTGATTTCCGACAGAACACCGGGGAGCTGTTTTTT.

This clonotype was found a few times. V usage is TRBV5-1 and J usage is TRBJ1-2; no clear D. This CDR3 region has 13 residues. Trimming removed 5 bases at V and 3 bases at J, with 11 bases between. The germline gives CDR1 SGHRS, CDR2 YFSETQ. Here the CDR3 DNA reads TGCGCCAGCAGACTAGGGAGGGACTATGGCTACACCTTC. Protein sequence: CASRLGRDYGYTF.